What follows describes a single T cell receptor (beta chain). The antigen is undetermined. This entry is derived from a study of graft-versus-host responses after intestinal transplantation. Study at large: Recipients underwent multivisceral, liver-intestinal, or isolated intestinal transplants. All recipients got anti-thymocyte globulin induction, then tacrolimus and steroids for roughly three years. Study-level findings and limits: GvH clonotypes were identified within recipient marrow, with a subset emerging first in ileum or blood. Early after transplant, HvG clones declined as circulating GvH clones peaked.

The length of the CDR3 is 12 residues. V dropped 6 bases and J dropped 0 bases, with 6 bases sitting between them. Germline loops: CDR1 MNHEY, CDR2 SVGAGI. Libraries were prepared by immunoSEQ multiplex PCR; TCRdb keeps only in-frame clonotypes and omits some of them. This table holds some 120,000 clones, 85% to 95% found once. This chain links TRBV6-5 with TRBJ2-7; D unclear. This receptor was identified in a human donor who was the organ donor for an intestinal transplant. Sample: unstimulated CD8+ T cells sorted from spleen or lymph node cells, taken before transplant. DNA of the CDR3: TGTGCCAGCAGAAGAAGCTCCTACGAGCAGTACTTC. It specifies CASRRSSYEQYF.